These 22 T cell receptor beta chains originate from one sample sequenced in a study of blood T cell repertoires in COVID-19. The repertoire was sequenced with immunoSEQ multiplex PCR; TCRdb's copy has only in-frame clones and lacks some. Among some 120,000 clones, just under 85% were seen once, and the ten largest hold roughly 17%. Material for sequencing was peripheral blood. The receptors derive from a woman in her forties or fifties with acute or convalescent COVID-19.

The V call is TRBV27, the J call TRBJ2-7; TRBD1 aligns across 9 bases. After removal of 4 bases from V and 4 bases from J, the junction contained 2 bases not matched to a gene. The CDR3 runs 13 residues. Germline V CDR1 and CDR2: MNHEY, SMNVEV (reference sequence). This chain's CDR3 is CASSWGTGYEQYF. The CDR3 nucleotides read TGTGCCAGCAGTTGGGGGACAGGGTACGAGCAGTACTTC.

This clone showed up just a few times. The rearrangement links TRBV20-1 to TRBJ2-3, with TRBD1 matching over 9 bases. Germline V gene lookup returns CDR1 DFQATT and CDR2 SNEGSKA (reference sequence). J gave up 0 bases and V 4 bases, and 8 bases lay outside the gene matches. The CDR3 length is 16 residues. The CDR3 protein is CSANDPGQGSTDTQYF. Here the CDR3 DNA reads TGCAGTGCTAATGACCCTGGACAGGGGAGCACAGATACGCAGTATTTT.

The chain carries TRBV5-1 and TRBJ2-2; D may be TRBD2 (6 bases). The CDR3 covers 15 residues. The V gene lost 3 bases and the J gene lost 4 bases, with 13 bases spanning the gap. CDR1 is SGHRS, CDR2 YFSETQ, per germline. DNA of the CDR3: TGCGCCAGCAGCTCGCGGGGAGACCCCACCGGGGAGCTGTTTTTT. Protein: CASSSRGDPTGELFF. The variable domain in full, completed from reference TRBV5-1 and TRBJ2-2, reads KAGVTQTPRYLIKTRGQQVTLSCSPISGHRSVSWYQQTPGQGLQFLFEYFSETQRNKGNFPGRFSGRQFSNSRSEMNVSTLELGDSALYLCASSSRGDPTGELFFGEGSRLTVL.

The CDR3 is CASSPVAGSTTDTQYF. The CDR3 DNA is TGTGCCAGCAGCCCGGTAGCGGGGAGTACAACAGATACGCAGTATTTT. The chain recombines TRBV4-2 with TRBJ2-3; 8 bases map to TRBD2. This CDR3 spans 16 amino acids. Germline trimming cut 4 bases from V and 3 bases from J; bases unmatched to any gene: 9. Germline lookup yields CDR1 LGHNA and CDR2 YNFKEQ.

This sequence joins TRBV24-1 and TRBJ2-2; D is unclear. V lost 4 bases and J 7 bases, leaving 12 bases between the germline ends. Germline CDR1 is KGHDR and CDR2 is SFDVKD. The CDR3 is made up of 14 amino acids. The CDR3 DNA sequence: TGTGCCACCAGTGACCCCGGAGTCAGCGGGGAGCTGTTTTTT. Translated, it gives CATSDPGVSGELFF.

V usage is TRBV30 and J usage is TRBJ1-6, with D unclear. The V end lost 0 bases, the J end lost 1 base, and 16 bases lay between the germline ends. The CDR3 has 18 residues. Looked up from germline, CDR1 is GTSNPN and CDR2 is SVGIG (reference sequence). In DNA, the CDR3 is TGTGCCTGGAGTGTAGAGGGTGGCATGTCGTCCTATAATTCACCCCTCCACTTT. Translating gives CAWSVEGGMSSYNSPLHF.

This clone came up once. V usage is TRBV7-3 and J usage is TRBJ2-1, with D maybe TRBD2 (5 bases). Germline V CDR1 and CDR2: SGHTA, FQGTGA. The CDR3 loop spans 13 amino acids. V lost 0 bases and J 6 bases, leaving 6 bases between the germline ends. The CDR3 DNA is TGTGCCAGCAGCTTAACAGGGAGCAATGAGCAGTTCTTC. Translated: CASSLTGSNEQFF. The full variable domain, its missing parts supplied by reference TRBV7-3 and TRBJ2-1, is GAGVSQTPSNKVTEKGKYVELRCDPISGHTALYWYRQSLGQGPEFLIYFQGTGAADDSGLPNDRFFAVRPEGSVSTLKIQRTERGDSAVYLCASSLTGSNEQFFGPGTRLTVL.

This clone appeared a single time. V and J are TRBV5-6 and TRBJ2-3; a possible D gene is TRBD1 (5 bases). The germline V gene encodes CDR1 SGHDT and CDR2 YYEEEE. CDR3 size: 15 residues. The V and J ends lost 4 bases and 2 bases respectively, with 14 bases between them. The CDR3 reads CASSKTDSYTDTQYF. DNA for the CDR3: TGTGCCAGCAGCAAGACAGACTCTTACACAGATACGCAGTATTTT. Filled out from reference TRBV5-6 and TRBJ2-3, the complete variable domain reads DAGVTQSPTHLIKTRGQQVTLRCSPKSGHDTVSWYQQALGQGPQFIFQYYEEEERQRGNFPDRFSGHQFPNYSSELNVNALLLGDSALYLCASSKTDSYTDTQYFGPGTRLTVL.

The chain joins TRBV27 to TRBJ2-1, with D maybe TRBD1 (7 bases). Germline V CDR1 and CDR2: MNHEY, SMNVEV (reference sequence). This CDR3 comprises 17 residues. V gave up 4 bases and J gave up 4 bases, with 20 bases separating them. CDR3 in DNA: TGTGCCAGCAGTTCCGACAGGGCCGGAGGGGTTTACAATGAGCAGTTCTTC. Its protein is CASSSDRAGGVYNEQFF.

This clone appeared a few times. This chain uses TRBV5-4 with TRBJ1-2; 7 bases are shared with TRBD1. This CDR3 is 15 amino acids long. V shed 0 bases and J 4 bases; nucleotides not matched to a gene: 6. Germline V gene data show CDR1 as SGHNT and CDR2 as YYREEE (reference sequence). The CDR3 DNA reads TGTGCCAGCAGCTTGGGCAGGGGGATTGGCTATGGCTACACCTTC. It translates to CASSLGRGIGYGYTF.

V usage is TRBV6-2 or TRBV6-3 and J usage is TRBJ2-1; 7 bases line up with TRBD1. In germline, CDR1 is MNHEY, CDR2 SVGEGT. The CDR3 loop spans 14 amino acids. V shed 4 bases and J 4 bases; nucleotides not matched to a gene: 4. This CDR3 is CASSSGQVYNEQFF. The DNA of the CDR3 is TGTGCCAGCAGTTCCGGACAGGTATACAATGAGCAGTTCTTC.

J is TRBJ1-3 and V is TRBV9; 7 bases match TRBD1. Germline V CDR1 and CDR2: SGDLS, YYNGEE. The CDR3 is 16 amino acids. V lost 3 bases and J lost 2; bases outside the gene matches: 8. The CDR3 is CASSDHPGGTGNTIYF. CDR3 DNA sequence: TGTGCCAGCAGCGATCATCCAGGGGGGACTGGAAACACCATATATTTT.

This clone was seen a single time. CDR3 in amino acids: CASSLWDSRSTRSGANVLTF. CDR3 DNA sequence: TGTGCCAGCAGCCTATGGGACAGCCGGTCCACCCGCTCTGGGGCCAACGTCCTGACTTTC. The rearrangement joins TRBV3-1 (or the pseudogene TRBV3-2) to TRBJ2-6; 7 bases match TRBD1. The CDR3 runs to 20 residues. Germline V CDR1 and CDR2: LGHDT, YNNKEL (reference sequence). Losses at the gene ends were 4 bases for V and 0 bases for J; bases not matched to a gene: 15.

This clone was counted only a few times. The chain combines TRBV14 with TRBJ2-2, with D perhaps matching TRBD1 (6 bases). Germline assignment: CDR1 SGHDN and CDR2 FVKESK. This CDR3 is 14 amino acids long. The V and J ends lost 7 bases and 5 bases respectively, with 14 bases between them. CDR3 amino acids: CASKRGTRTGELFF. DNA of the CDR3: TGTGCCAGCAAAAGAGGGACACGAACCGGGGAGCTGTTTTTT.

V and J are TRBV5-1 and TRBJ2-7, with 7 bases lining up with TRBD1. This CDR3 is built from 13 residues. V lost 0 bases, J lost 6 bases, and 3 bases stayed unmatched. Germline CDR1 is SGHRS and CDR2 is YFSETQ. Written as DNA, the CDR3 is TGCGCCAGCAGCTTGGGGGACAGAGGCGAGCAGTACTTC. Protein product: CASSLGDRGEQYF.

This rearrangement joins TRBV28 to TRBJ1-2; 7 bases are a match to TRBD1. This CDR3 is built from 18 residues. Germline V gene sequence: CDR1 MDHEN, CDR2 SYDVKM. After removal of 4 bases from V and 3 bases from J, the junction contained 17 bases not matched to a gene. DNA for the CDR3: TGTGCCAGCAGTTATGGGACAGAGACAAATAGAGGGTACTATGGCTACACCTTC. Amino acids: CASSYGTETNRGYYGYTF.

The chain links TRBV7-2 to TRBJ2-6; D is ambiguous. The CDR3 extends over 16 amino acids. The V and J ends lost 2 bases and 0 bases respectively, with 8 bases between them. The germline V gene has CDR1 SGHTA and CDR2 FQGNSA. The chain's CDR3 is CASSLFSGSGANVLTF. CDR3 nucleotide sequence: TGTGCCAGCAGCTTATTTTCAGGCTCTGGGGCCAACGTCCTGACTTTC.

The chain couples TRBV29-1 to TRBJ2-1, with D possibly being TRBD2 (7 bases). This CDR3 contains 14 residues. Germline V gives CDR1 SQVTM, CDR2 ANQGSEA. The V end was cut by 4 bases, the J end by 0 bases, with 10 bases between. The CDR3 loop reads CSVGGGPSYNEQFF. In nucleotides, the CDR3 is TGCAGCGTTGGGGGGGGCCCCTCCTACAATGAGCAGTTCTTC.

The chain couples TRBV29-1 to TRBJ1-2; 12 bases align to TRBD1. Trimming cost V 4 bases and J 2 bases; bases outside gene matches: 8. The length of the CDR3 is 16 residues. Germline CDR1 SQVTM, CDR2 ANQGSEA. CDR3 protein: CSVVDSGTGGNYGYTF. CDR3 in DNA: TGCAGCGTTGTGGATTCCGGGACAGGGGGCAACTATGGCTACACCTTC.

This clone has more than one count but fewer than ten. The chain uses TRBV6-6 and TRBJ1-2, with D possibly being TRBD1 (5 bases). Germline CDR1 and CDR2: MNHNY and SVGAGI (reference sequence). This CDR3 spans 15 amino acids. Trimming stripped 6 bases from V and 2 bases from J, with 16 bases between. The CDR3 bases are TGTGCCAGCAGAAAACCCACGGGACTGAACTATGGCTACACCTTC. It is translated as CASRKPTGLNYGYTF.

This chain uses TRBV5-1 with TRBJ1-1; 7 bases are a match to TRBD1. Germline CDR1 is SGHRS and CDR2 is YFSETQ. The ends lost 0 bases at V and 1 base at J; junction bases unmatched: 3. This CDR3 spans 15 amino acids. The CDR3 sequence is CASSLAGDRNTEAFF. The CDR3 coding sequence is TGCGCCAGCAGCTTGGCGGGGGACAGGAACACTGAAGCTTTCTTT.

The rearrangement joins TRBV5-1 to TRBJ2-1; no firm D call. The CDR3 covers 14 residues. V was pared by 0 bases and J by 8 bases, with 12 bases between. Germline CDR1 reads SGHRS; CDR2 reads YFSETQ. CDR3 region: CASSLEGYDYEQFF. CDR3 nucleotide sequence: TGCGCCAGCAGCTTGGAAGGTTATGACTATGAGCAGTTCTTC.